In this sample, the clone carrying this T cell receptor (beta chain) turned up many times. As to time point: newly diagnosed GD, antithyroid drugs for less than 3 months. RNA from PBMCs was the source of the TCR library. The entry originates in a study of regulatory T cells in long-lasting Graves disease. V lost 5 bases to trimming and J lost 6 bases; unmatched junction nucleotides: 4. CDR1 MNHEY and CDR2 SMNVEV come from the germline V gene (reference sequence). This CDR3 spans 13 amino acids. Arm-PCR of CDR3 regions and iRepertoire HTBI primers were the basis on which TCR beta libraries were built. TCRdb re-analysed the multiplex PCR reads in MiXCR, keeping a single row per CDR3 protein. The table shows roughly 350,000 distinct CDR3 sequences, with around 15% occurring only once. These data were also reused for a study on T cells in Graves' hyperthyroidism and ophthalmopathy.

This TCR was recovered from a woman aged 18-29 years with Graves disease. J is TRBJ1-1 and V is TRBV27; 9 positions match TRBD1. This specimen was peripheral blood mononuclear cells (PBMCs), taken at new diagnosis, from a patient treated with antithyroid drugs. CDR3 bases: TGTGCCAGCAGTCGGACAGGGGTTCCTGAAGCTTTCTTT. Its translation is CASSRTGVPEAFF.